Detailed here is one T cell receptor beta chain. This entry belongs to a study of OX40 agonist ivuxolimab in advanced cancers. Using immunoSEQ multiplex PCR, the repertoire was profiled, and TCRdb retains in-frame clones only, with some absent. The sample holds around 61,000 clones, around 82% seen once. This CDR3 region has 14 residues. The ends were cut back, 0 bases at V and 8 bases at J, with 12 bases in the middle. From germline, CDR1 is SGHRS and CDR2 YFSETQ. This rearrangement joins TRBV5-1 to TRBJ2-4; D gene uncertain. The sequence was obtained from an adult with an advanced solid tumor such as melanoma, head and neck, liver or kidney cancer. Sequenced material: CD4+ or CD8+ T cells sorted from blood, taken in a trial of the OX40 agonist ivuxolimab. CDR3 sequence (DNA): TGCGCCAGCAGCTTGGATGTAGGACGGGACATTCAGTACTTC. Translated: CASSLDVGRDIQYF.